The 21 T cell receptor beta chains below were found in one sample sequenced in a study of blood T cells in healthy people across ages. Sample-barcoded 5' priming and a J-beta primer mix drove a second PCR of roughly 6 to 12 cycles. A single record per CDR3 protein comes from TCRdb applying MiXCR to the 5' RACE reads. The repertoire holds about 800,000 distinct CDR3 sequences, with approximately 25% as singletons. In addition, the sample was reused for a study of T cells of mothers and their children.

Material for sequencing was blood. These receptors all stem from a boy aged 5-17 years in good health.

This clonotype was recorded many times. The chain couples TRBV29-1 to TRBJ2-5, with D unclear. V was trimmed by 4 bases and J by 5 bases, leaving 11 bases between them. Germline CDR1 SQVTM, CDR2 ANQGSEA. CDR3 size: 12 residues. In DNA form, the CDR3 reads TGCAGCGTTGGCACCCCGGCGGAGACCCAGTACTTC. It codes for CSVGTPAETQYF.

J is TRBJ2-5 and V is TRBV24-1, with TRBD2 as a possible D gene (6 bases). CDR1 is KGHDR, CDR2 SFDVKD, per germline. CDR3 length: 11 amino acids. Trimming stripped 9 bases from V and 5 bases from J, with 9 bases between. CDR3 loop: CATSAGETQYF. The DNA for the CDR3 is TGTGCCACCTCGGCGGGGGAGACCCAGTACTTC.

The table lists this clonotype with many counts. This chain links TRBV6-4 with TRBJ2-1; 11 nucleotides line up with TRBD2. Looked up from germline, CDR1 is MRHNA and CDR2 is SNTAGT. The J segment lost 6 bases and the V segment lost 5 bases, leaving 6 bases of the junction unmatched. This CDR3 is built from 15 residues. This CDR3 reads CASSQIAGGLNEQFF. DNA of the CDR3: TGTGCCAGCAGTCAAATAGCGGGGGGGCTCAATGAGCAGTTCTTC.

This clonotype turned up a few times. This rearrangement joins TRBV29-1 to TRBJ1-4; possibly TRBD1 for D (6 bases). The CDR3 totals 14 residues. Trimming cost V 2 bases and J 6 bases, with 13 bases left between them. Per the germline V gene, CDR1 is SQVTM and CDR2 is ANQGSEA. The chain's CDR3 is CSVESRGTDEKLFF. The CDR3 coding sequence is TGCAGCGTTGAATCGAGGGGGACGGATGAAAAACTGTTTTTT. Filled out from reference TRBV29-1 and TRBJ1-4, the complete variable domain reads SAVISQKPSRDICQRGTSLTIQCQVDSQVTMMFWYRQQPGQSLTLIATANQGSEATYESGFVIDKFPISRPNLTFSTLTVSNMSPEDSSIYLCSVESRGTDEKLFFGSGTQLSVL.

There are a few counts of this clonotype. The chain combines TRBV7-2 with TRBJ1-1; D is uncertain. The CDR3 spans 13 residues. V gave up 5 bases and J gave up 1 base, with 8 bases separating them. Germline V gives CDR1 SGHTA, CDR2 FQGNSA. The CDR3 loop reads CASSTRKNTEAFF. In DNA, the CDR3 is TGTGCCAGCAGCACGCGAAAGAACACTGAAGCTTTCTTT.

This clonotype was seen more than once but under ten times. This rearrangement joins TRBV2 to TRBJ2-7, with 7 bases lining up with TRBD1. The germline V gene encodes CDR1 SNHLY and CDR2 FYNNEI. There are 12 residues in the CDR3. Losses at the gene ends were 3 bases for V and 7 bases for J; bases not matched to a gene: 3. In nucleotides, the CDR3 is TGTGCCAGCAGTGATACAGGGGATGAGCAGTACTTC. Protein product: CASSDTGDEQYF.

The chain carries TRBV19 and TRBJ2-5; TRBD1 matches 9 bases. The J call could be wrong; TRBJ2-7 is a better fit for the DNA end. The CDR3 has 17 residues. Germline V lookup: CDR1 LNHDA, CDR2 SQIVND (reference sequence). CDR3 amino acids: CASSISGTGNLPYEQYF. The DNA of the CDR3 is TGTGCCAGTAGTATCTCCGGGACAGGGAATCTCCCCTACGAGCAGTACTTC.

V gene TRBV10-3 combines with J gene TRBJ2-1; tentatively, D is TRBD1 (6 bases). This CDR3 spans 13 amino acids. Germline assignment: CDR1 ENHRY and CDR2 SYGVKD. V was cut by 5 bases and J by 5 bases, with 10 bases left in between. The chain's CDR3 is CAISIGQNNEQFF. CDR3 DNA: TGTGCCATCAGTATAGGACAGAACAATGAGCAGTTCTTC.

The gene calls are TRBV21-1 and TRBJ2-7; the table names TRBD1, a call not compared with the DNA. TRBV21-1 is a listed pseudogene. The CDR3 covers 15 residues. This CDR3 is CASNLDRDKDYEQYF. DNA of the CDR3: TGTGCCAGCAACCTAGATCGGGACAAAGACTACGAGCAGTACTTC.

This rearrangement joins TRBV11-2 to TRBJ2-1; 8 bases line up with TRBD2. This CDR3 spans 16 amino acids. CDR1 and CDR2 from the germline V gene are SGHAT and FQNNGV. V was clipped by 5 bases and J by 2 bases; unmatched bases: 8. Here the CDR3 reads CASSQGSGDPYNEQFF. CDR3 nucleotide sequence: TGTGCCAGCAGCCAGGGTAGCGGGGATCCCTACAATGAGCAGTTCTTC.

In this sample, this clonotype turned up a few times. This chain uses TRBV7-9 with TRBJ1-2; tentatively, D is TRBD1 (6 bases). CDR1 is SEHNR and CDR2 is FQNEAQ in the germline V gene (reference sequence). V was trimmed by 2 bases and J by 6 bases, leaving 19 bases between them. This CDR3 spans 16 amino acids. The CDR3 protein is CASSLLQGRRADGYTF. CDR3 nucleotides: TGTGCCAGCAGCTTACTTCAGGGGCGGAGGGCGGATGGCTACACCTTC.

This clonotype was detected only a few times. This rearrangement joins TRBV7-9 to TRBJ2-3; 9 bases align to TRBD1. V gave up 4 bases and J gave up 5 bases; unmatched junction bases: 10. The CDR3 length is 16 residues. Germline CDR1 is SEHNR and CDR2 is FQNEAQ (reference sequence). CDR3 in amino acids: CASSSGTGGIGDTQYF. CDR3 nucleotides: TGTGCCAGCAGCTCCGGCACAGGGGGCATTGGAGATACGCAGTATTTT. The full variable domain, rest sourced from reference TRBV7-9 and TRBJ2-3, is DTGVSQNPRHKITKRGQNVTFRCDPISEHNRLYWYRQTLGQGPEFLTYFQNEAQLEKSRLLSDRFSAERPKGSFSTLEIQRTEQGDSAMYLCASSSGTGGIGDTQYFGPGTRLTVL.

This clonotype came up a few times. The chain uses TRBV4-1 and TRBJ1-1, with TRBD1 identical over 7 bases. The CDR3 consists of 12 residues. Germline V gene data show CDR1 as MGHRA and CDR2 as YSYEKL. J lost 12 bases, V lost 4 bases, and 8 bases had no gene match. CDR3 residues: CASSLDPGGSFF. The CDR3 DNA sequence: TGCGCCAGCAGCCTCGACCCAGGGGGGTCTTTCTTT.

The chain joins TRBV28 to TRBJ2-4; D is possibly TRBD1 or TRBD2 (5 bases each). Trimming stripped 6 bases from V and 4 bases from J, with 16 bases between. Germline loops: CDR1 MDHEN, CDR2 SYDVKM. There are 15 residues in the CDR3. CDR3 nucleotides: TGTGCCAGCAGGTCCCCCGGGGCTGGAAAAAACATTCAGTACTTC. Translation: CASRSPGAGKNIQYF.

V is TRBV4-3 and J is TRBJ1-2; tentatively, D is TRBD1 (6 bases). Germline V gene data show CDR1 as LGHNA and CDR2 as YSLEER. The CDR3 runs to 14 residues. Trimming cost V 2 bases and J 1 base, with 8 bases left between them. The CDR3 sequence: CASSQRQDNYGYTF. The CDR3 DNA follows: TGCGCCAGCAGCCAAAGACAGGATAACTATGGCTACACCTTC.

In its sample, this clonotype was seen a few times. The V call is TRBV28, the J call TRBJ2-1, with 7 bases identical to TRBD2. Germline CDR1 MDHEN, CDR2 SYDVKM. This CDR3 has 17 residues. V lost 2 bases to trimming and J lost 6 bases; unmatched junction nucleotides: 13. The CDR3 region is CASSLGGGTPSSNEQFF. CDR3 bases: TGTGCCAGCAGTTTAGGCGGGGGAACTCCCTCTAGCAATGAGCAGTTCTTC.

CDR3 loop: CASGLQGSLNEQFF. Here the CDR3 DNA reads TGTGCCAGCGGCTTACAGGGATCCTTAAATGAGCAGTTCTTC. The rearrangement uses TRBV27 and TRBJ2-7, with D possibly being TRBD1 (6 bases). Near its end, the DNA agrees better with TRBJ2-1, so the J call may be wrong. There are 14 residues in the CDR3. CDR1 and CDR2 from the germline V gene are MNHEY and SMNVEV (reference sequence).

In this sample, this clonotype turned up a few times. The CDR3 DNA sequence: TGTGCCAGCAGCTGCCCTAGGAGGGAGGGCCCGGATACGCAGTATTTT. As protein: CASSCPRREGPDTQYF. This chain uses TRBV3-1 with TRBJ2-3; 7 bases are shared with TRBD2. The V and J ends lost 5 bases and 6 bases, in that order; junction bases with no gene match: 14. Germline CDR1 LGHDT, CDR2 YNNKEL (reference sequence). CDR3 length equals 16 residues.

This clonotype was seen only a few times. This rearrangement joins TRBV7-9 to TRBJ2-1; 9 nucleotides align to TRBD2. The DNA end favors TRBJ2-7, so the J call may be wrong. This CDR3 comprises 16 residues. From germline, CDR1 is SEHNR and CDR2 FQNEAQ (reference sequence). CDR3 nucleotide sequence: TGTGCCAGCAGCTCCCACCTAGCGGGGAGCTCCTACGAGCAGTACTTC. Translation: CASSSHLAGSSYEQYF.

This clonotype has just a few counts. This chain links TRBV20-1 with TRBJ2-7, with a weak D call TRBD1 (5 bases). Germline V gene data show CDR1 as DFQATT and CDR2 as SNEGSKA (reference sequence). Between the trimmed V and J ends, which lost 3 bases and 2 bases, there was a span of 11 bases. This CDR3 comprises 13 residues. The CDR3 loop reads CSASSRQTYEQYF. The CDR3 nucleotides are TGCAGTGCTAGTTCCCGACAGACCTACGAGCAGTACTTC.

This clonotype was recorded a few times. This rearrangement joins TRBV4-1 to TRBJ1-6; 8 nucleotides align to TRBD1. V gave up 4 bases and J gave up 3 bases; unmatched junction bases: 5. CDR3 length: 16 residues. CDR1 and CDR2 (germline): MGHRA, YSYEKL. The CDR3: CASSLRTGNYNSPLHF. The CDR3 coding sequence is TGCGCCAGCAGCCTCCGGACAGGGAACTATAATTCACCCCTCCACTTT.